This TCR beta chain was retrieved from a study of T cell clonotyping in hematopoietic cell transplantation. Study-level information: Cytoreduction preceded collection of pretransplant recipient samples.

TCRdb keeps only in-frame clones here, not all; method: immunoSEQ multiplex PCR. The sample contains nearly 5,500 clones, approximately 84% of which appear only once. Specified time point: recipient sample about 28 days before transplant, after cytoreduction. Germline CDR1 LGHNA, CDR2 YSLEER. Trimming cost V 1 base and J 5 bases, with 7 bases left between them. This CDR3 is 13 amino acids long. The chain employs TRBV4-3 and TRBJ2-3, with a weak D call TRBD2 (6 bases). This sequence originates from a man in his 60s with acute myeloid leukemia. Some clones in this sample may be carry-over from other donors' samples. Sequences were derived from peripheral blood mononuclear cells, sampled before stem cell transplant. As DNA, the CDR3 is TGCGCCAGCAGCCAAGCGGGGGAAGATACGCAGTATTTT. It is translated as CASSQAGEDTQYF.